A single sample is the source of the 4 T cell receptor beta chains below, sequenced in a study of shared clonotypes between healthy human individuals. Generated by immunoSEQ multiplex PCR, the TCRdb table keeps only in-frame clones and is missing some. The sample lists about 490,000 clones, about 80% occurring once. Sequenced material: PBMCs. The receptors here all came from a woman in her 40s in good health. Some clones in this sample may be carry-over from other donors' samples.

J is TRBJ2-7 and V is TRBV7-9, with D hard to call. The CDR3 extends over 16 amino acids. The V gene's germline CDR1 is SEHNR and CDR2 FQNEAQ (reference sequence). V was cut by 5 bases and J by 2 bases, with 19 bases left in between. The CDR3 loop reads CASSIVGAVQTYEQYF. CDR3 in DNA: TGTGCCAGCAGCATCGTAGGTGCGGTTCAAACCTACGAGCAGTACTTC.

The genes are TRBV28 and TRBJ2-1; the D is unclear. Trimming took 1 base from V and 2 from J, leaving 9 bases between them. The CDR3 extends over 15 amino acids. CDR1 is MDHEN and CDR2 is SYDVKM in the germline V gene. CDR3 loop: CASSLLGYTYNEQFF. CDR3 in DNA: TGTGCCAGCAGTTTATTGGGGTATACCTACAATGAGCAGTTCTTC. Complete variable domain (other parts from reference TRBV28 and TRBJ2-1): DVKVTQSSRYLVKRTGEKVFLECVQDMDHENMFWYRQDPGLGLRLIYFSYDVKMKEKGDIPEGYSVSREKKERFSLILESASTNQTSMYLCASSLLGYTYNEQFFGPGTRLTVL.

The chain employs TRBV11-3 and TRBJ2-3; a possible D gene is TRBD2 (6 bases). Germline CDR1 SGHNT, CDR2 YENEEA. Trimming left V 5 bases short and J 3 bases short, with 12 bases between. This CDR3 has 14 amino acids. The CDR3 protein is CASSPRDETDTQYF. The CDR3 DNA follows: TGTGCCAGCAGCCCGCGGGACGAAACAGATACGCAGTATTTT.

Worth noting for this clone: It is likely a read error: a sequence one base away is far more abundant. CDR3 in DNA: TGTGCCAGCCCACTGGGACTAGCGGGAGGGCCTGGGCACCTTTACGAGCAGTACTTC. This translates into CASPLGLAGGPGHLYEQYF. This sequence joins TRBV18 and TRBJ2-7; 16 nucleotides line up with TRBD2. CDR3 length: 19 amino acids. Looked up from germline, CDR1 is KGHSH and CDR2 is LQKENI. The J segment lost 4 bases and the V segment lost 8 bases, leaving 17 bases of the junction unmatched.